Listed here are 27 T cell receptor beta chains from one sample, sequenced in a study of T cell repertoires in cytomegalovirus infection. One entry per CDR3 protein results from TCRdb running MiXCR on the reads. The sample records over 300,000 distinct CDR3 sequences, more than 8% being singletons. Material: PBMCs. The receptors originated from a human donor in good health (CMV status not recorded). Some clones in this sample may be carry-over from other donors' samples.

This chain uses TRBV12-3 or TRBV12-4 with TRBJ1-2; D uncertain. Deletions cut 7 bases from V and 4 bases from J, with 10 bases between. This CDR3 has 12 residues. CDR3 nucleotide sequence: TGTGCCAGCACCCAGGACGGCTATGGCTACACCTTC. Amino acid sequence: CASTQDGYGYTF.

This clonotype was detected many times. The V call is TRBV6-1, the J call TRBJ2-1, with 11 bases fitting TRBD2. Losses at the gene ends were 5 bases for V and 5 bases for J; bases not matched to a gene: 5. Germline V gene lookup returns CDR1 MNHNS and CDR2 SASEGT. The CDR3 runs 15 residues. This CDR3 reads CASSPTSGSNNEQFF. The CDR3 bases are TGTGCCAGCAGTCCAACTAGCGGGAGTAACAATGAGCAGTTCTTC.

CDR3 coding DNA: TGTGCCAGCAGGAGCCGGGGGCAAGGGGAGACCCAGTACTTC. Translation gives CASRSRGQGETQYF. The chain links TRBV2 to TRBJ2-5, with D perhaps TRBD1 or TRBD2 (6 bases each). Germline-derived CDR1 and CDR2 are SNHLY and FYNNEI. Trimming took off 6 bases at V and 5 bases at J, with 16 bases between the two ends. This CDR3 has 14 residues.

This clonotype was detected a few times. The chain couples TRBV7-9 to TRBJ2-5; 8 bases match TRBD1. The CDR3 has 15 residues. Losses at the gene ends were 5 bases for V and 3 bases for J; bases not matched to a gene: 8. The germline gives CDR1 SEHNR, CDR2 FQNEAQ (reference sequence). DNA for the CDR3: TGTGCCAGCAGCGGTTTTGGACAGGGCGAAGAGACCCAGTACTTC. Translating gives CASSGFGQGEETQYF.

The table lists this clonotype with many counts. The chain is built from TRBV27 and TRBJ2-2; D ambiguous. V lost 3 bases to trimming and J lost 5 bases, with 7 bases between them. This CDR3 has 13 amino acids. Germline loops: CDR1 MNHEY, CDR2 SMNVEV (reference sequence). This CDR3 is CASSFKQTGELFF. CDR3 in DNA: TGTGCCAGCAGTTTTAAGCAAACCGGGGAGCTGTTTTTT.

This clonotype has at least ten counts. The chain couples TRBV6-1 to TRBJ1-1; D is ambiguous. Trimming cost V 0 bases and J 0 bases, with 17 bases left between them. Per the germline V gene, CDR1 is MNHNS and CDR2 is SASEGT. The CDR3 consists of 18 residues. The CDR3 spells CASSEARPARFMNTEAFF. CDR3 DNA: TGTGCCAGCAGTGAAGCTCGTCCAGCTCGTTTCATGAACACTGAAGCTTTCTTT.

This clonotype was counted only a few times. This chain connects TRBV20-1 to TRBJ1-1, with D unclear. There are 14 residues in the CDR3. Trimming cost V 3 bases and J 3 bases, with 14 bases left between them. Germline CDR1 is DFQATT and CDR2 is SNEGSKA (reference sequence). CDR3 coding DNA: TGCAGTGCTAGGGCAGGAAACTCGCACACTGAAGCTTTCTTT. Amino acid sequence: CSARAGNSHTEAFF.

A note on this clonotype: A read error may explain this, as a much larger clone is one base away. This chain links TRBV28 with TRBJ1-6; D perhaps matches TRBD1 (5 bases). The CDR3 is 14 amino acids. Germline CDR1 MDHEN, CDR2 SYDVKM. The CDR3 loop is CASSLGLINSPHHF. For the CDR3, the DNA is TGTGCCAGCAGTTTGGGGCTGATTAATTCACCCCACCACTTT.

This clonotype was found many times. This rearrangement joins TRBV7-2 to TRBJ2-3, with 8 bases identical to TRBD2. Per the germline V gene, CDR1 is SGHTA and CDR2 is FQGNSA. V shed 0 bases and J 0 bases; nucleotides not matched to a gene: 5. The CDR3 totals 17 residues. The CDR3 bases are TGTGCCAGCAGCTTAGCGGGGGCGGGAGGAAGCACAGATACGCAGTATTTT. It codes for CASSLAGAGGSTDTQYF.

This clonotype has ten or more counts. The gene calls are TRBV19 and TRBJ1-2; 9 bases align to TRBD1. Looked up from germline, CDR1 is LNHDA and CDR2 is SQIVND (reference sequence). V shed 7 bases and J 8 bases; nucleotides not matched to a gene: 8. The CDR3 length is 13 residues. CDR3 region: CASTRGQGNGYTF. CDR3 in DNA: TGTGCCAGTACCCGGGGACAGGGAAACGGCTACACCTTC. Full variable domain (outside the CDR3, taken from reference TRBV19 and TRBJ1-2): DGGITQSPKYLFRKEGQNVTLSCEQNLNHDAMYWYRQDPGQGLRLIYYSQIVNDFQKGDIAEGYSVSREKKESFPLTVTSAQKNPTAFYLCASTRGQGNGYTFGSGTRLTVV.

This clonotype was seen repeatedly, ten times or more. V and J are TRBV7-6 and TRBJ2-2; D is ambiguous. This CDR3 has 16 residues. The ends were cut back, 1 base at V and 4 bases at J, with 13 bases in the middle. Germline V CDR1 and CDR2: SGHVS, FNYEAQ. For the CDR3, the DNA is TGTGCCAGCAGCTTAGGGATGAGAGGAAGCACCGGGGAGCTGTTTTTT. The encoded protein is CASSLGMRGSTGELFF.

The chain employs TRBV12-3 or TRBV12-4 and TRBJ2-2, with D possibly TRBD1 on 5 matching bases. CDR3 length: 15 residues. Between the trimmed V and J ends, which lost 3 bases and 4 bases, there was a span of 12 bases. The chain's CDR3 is CASSFLARGTGELFF. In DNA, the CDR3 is TGTGCCAGCAGTTTTCTCGCTAGGGGCACCGGGGAGCTGTTTTTT.

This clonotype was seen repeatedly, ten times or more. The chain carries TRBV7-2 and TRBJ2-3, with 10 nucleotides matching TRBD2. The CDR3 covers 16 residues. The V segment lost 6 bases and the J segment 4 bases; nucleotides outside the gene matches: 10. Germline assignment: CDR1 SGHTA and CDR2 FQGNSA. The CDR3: CASSFSGRPGADTQYF. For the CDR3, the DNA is TGTGCCAGCAGTTTTAGCGGGAGGCCGGGCGCAGATACGCAGTATTTT.

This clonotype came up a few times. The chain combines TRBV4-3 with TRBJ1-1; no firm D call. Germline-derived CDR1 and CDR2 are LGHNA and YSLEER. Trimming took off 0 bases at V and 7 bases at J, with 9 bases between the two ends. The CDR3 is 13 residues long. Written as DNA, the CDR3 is TGCGCCAGCAGCCAAGATCTTCTGCGTGAAGCTTTCTTT. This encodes CASSQDLLREAFF.

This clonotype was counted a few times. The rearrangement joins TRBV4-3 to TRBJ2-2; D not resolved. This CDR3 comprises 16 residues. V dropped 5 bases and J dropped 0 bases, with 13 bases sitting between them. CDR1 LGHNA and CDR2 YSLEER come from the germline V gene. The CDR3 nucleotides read TGCGCCAGCAGCGCACTCCGGGTTCCGAACACCGGGGAGCTGTTTTTT. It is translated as CASSALRVPNTGELFF.

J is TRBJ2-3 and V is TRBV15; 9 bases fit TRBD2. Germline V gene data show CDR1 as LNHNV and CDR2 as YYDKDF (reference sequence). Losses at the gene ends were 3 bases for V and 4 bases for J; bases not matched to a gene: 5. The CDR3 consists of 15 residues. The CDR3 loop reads CATSSAAGGPDTQYF. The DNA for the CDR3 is TGTGCCACCAGCAGCGCAGCGGGAGGCCCAGATACGCAGTATTTT. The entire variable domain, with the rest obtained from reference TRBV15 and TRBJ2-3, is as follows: DAMVIQNPRYQVTQFGKPVTLSCSQTLNHNVMYWYQQKSSQAPKLLFHYYDKDFNNEADTPDNFQSRRPNTSFCFLDIRSPGLGDTAMYLCATSSAAGGPDTQYFGPGTRLTVL.

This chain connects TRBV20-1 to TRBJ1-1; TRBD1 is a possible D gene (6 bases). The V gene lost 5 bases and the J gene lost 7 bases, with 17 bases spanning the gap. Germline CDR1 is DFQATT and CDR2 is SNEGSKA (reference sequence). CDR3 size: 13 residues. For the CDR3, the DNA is TGCAGTGCTCGCGGAGCAGGGGCGAATGAAGCTTTCTTT. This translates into CSARGAGANEAFF.

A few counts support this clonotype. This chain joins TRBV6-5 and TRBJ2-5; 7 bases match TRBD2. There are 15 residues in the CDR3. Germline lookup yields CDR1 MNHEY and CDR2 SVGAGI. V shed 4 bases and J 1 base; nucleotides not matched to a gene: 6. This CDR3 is CASSSAGTTQETQYF. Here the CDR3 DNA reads TGTGCCAGCAGTTCTGCGGGGACTACCCAAGAGACCCAGTACTTC.

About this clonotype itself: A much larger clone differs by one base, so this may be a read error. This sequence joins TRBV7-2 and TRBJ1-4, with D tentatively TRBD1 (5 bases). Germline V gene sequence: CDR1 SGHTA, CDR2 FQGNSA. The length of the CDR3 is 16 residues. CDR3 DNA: TGTGCCAGCAGCTTAGAGAGGCAGGGAACTAATAAAAAACTGTTTTTT. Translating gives CASSLERQGTNKKLFF.

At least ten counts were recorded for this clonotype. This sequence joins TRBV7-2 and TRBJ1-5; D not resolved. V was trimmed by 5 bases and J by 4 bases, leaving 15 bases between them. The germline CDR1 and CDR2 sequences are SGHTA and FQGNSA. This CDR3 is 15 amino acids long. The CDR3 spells CASSLDLDWNQPQHF. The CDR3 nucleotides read TGTGCCAGCAGCCTCGACCTGGATTGGAATCAGCCCCAGCATTTT.

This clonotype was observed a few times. CDR3 sequence (DNA): TGTGCCAGCAGCTTAGCGACTACACGGACAGGCTCCTATGGCTACACCTTC. This codes for CASSLATTRTGSYGYTF. The chain carries TRBV7-2 and TRBJ1-2; TRBD1 matches at 7 bases. This CDR3 spans 17 amino acids. Germline assignment: CDR1 SGHTA and CDR2 FQGNSA. V shed 0 bases, J shed 4 bases, and the junction held 11 bases outside the gene matches.

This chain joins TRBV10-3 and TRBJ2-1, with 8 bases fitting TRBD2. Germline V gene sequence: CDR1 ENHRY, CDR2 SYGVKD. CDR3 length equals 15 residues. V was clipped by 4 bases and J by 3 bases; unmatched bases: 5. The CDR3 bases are TGTGCCATCAGTGGAGCGACTAGCGACTACAATGAGCAGTTCTTC. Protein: CAISGATSDYNEQFF.

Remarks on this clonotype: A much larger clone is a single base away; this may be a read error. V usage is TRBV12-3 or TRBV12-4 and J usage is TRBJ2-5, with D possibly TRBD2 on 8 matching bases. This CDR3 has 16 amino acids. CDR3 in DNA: TGTGCCGGCAGTTTAGCGGGACAGTTGAAGGGAGAGACCCAGTACTTC. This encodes CAGSLAGQLKGETQYF.

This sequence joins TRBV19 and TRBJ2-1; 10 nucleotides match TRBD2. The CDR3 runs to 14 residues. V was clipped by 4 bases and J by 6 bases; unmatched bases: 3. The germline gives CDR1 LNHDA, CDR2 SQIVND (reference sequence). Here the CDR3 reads CASSTIAGGNEQFF. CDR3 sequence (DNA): TGTGCCAGTAGTACAATAGCGGGAGGCAATGAGCAGTTCTTC.

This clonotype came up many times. The CDR3 region is CASSFHGGPQHF. Written as DNA, the CDR3 is TGTGCCAGCAGCTTCCATGGGGGGCCCCAGCATTTT. V usage is TRBV7-2 and J usage is TRBJ1-5; weak D call: TRBD1 (5 bases). The CDR3 contains 12 residues. CDR1 and CDR2 (germline): SGHTA, FQGNSA. V lost 3 bases, J lost 9 bases, and 9 bases lay in between.

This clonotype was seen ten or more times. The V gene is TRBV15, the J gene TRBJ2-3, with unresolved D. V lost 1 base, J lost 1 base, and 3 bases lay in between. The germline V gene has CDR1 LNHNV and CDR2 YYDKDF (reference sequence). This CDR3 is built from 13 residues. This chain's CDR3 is CATSRGGTDTQYF. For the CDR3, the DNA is TGTGCCACCAGCAGAGGGGGCACAGATACGCAGTATTTT.

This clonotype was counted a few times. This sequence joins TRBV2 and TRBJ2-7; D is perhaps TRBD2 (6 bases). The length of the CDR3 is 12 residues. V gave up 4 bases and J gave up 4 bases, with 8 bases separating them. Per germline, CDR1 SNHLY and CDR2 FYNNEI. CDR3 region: CASSVGGYEQYF. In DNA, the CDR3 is TGTGCCAGCAGTGTAGGAGGGTACGAGCAGTACTTC.